The 23 T cell receptor beta chains below all came from one sample that was sequenced in a study of T cells in localized non-small cell lung cancer. Some clones are missing from TCRdb's copy, which holds only in-frame ones; the method was immunoSEQ multiplex PCR. Of approximately 37,000 clones in the sample, more than 75% are singletons; the top ten hold around 3.7%. The sample in question was peripheral blood, obtained before any cancer treatment. These receptor sequences come from a man aged 18 to 50 with stage I lung adenocarcinoma.

As regards this clone: One end of the junction does not line up with germline, which may come from a read error. The chain combines TRBV5-5 with TRBJ1-1; 7 bases are shared with TRBD1. CDR3 length: 11 amino acids. Germline-derived CDR1 and CDR2 are SGHKS and YYEKEE (reference sequence). This CDR3 is CASTLGQWAFF. The CDR3 DNA is TGTGCCAGCACCTTGGGACAGTGGGCTTTCTTT.

This clone occurred once. This chain connects TRBV6-6 to TRBJ2-5; D is uncertain. The germline V gene encodes CDR1 MNHNY and CDR2 SVGAGI (reference sequence). V lost 0 bases, J lost 5 bases, and 4 bases lay in between. The CDR3 totals 12 residues. DNA of the CDR3: TGTGCCAGCAGTTACTCGAAGGAGACCCAGTACTTC. This encodes CASSYSKETQYF.

The rearrangement uses TRBV11-2 and TRBJ2-1; 8 bases are shared with TRBD1. Germline V gene sequence: CDR1 SGHAT, CDR2 FQNNGV. V trimming: 0 bases; J trimming: 0 bases; junction bases outside the gene matches: 13. There are 20 residues in the CDR3. The CDR3 DNA follows: TGTGCCAGCAGCTTAGAGGTCGGACAGGGCGCCGGTAGCTCCTACAATGAGCAGTTCTTC. Translated, it gives CASSLEVGQGAGSSYNEQFF.

This chain joins TRBV5-4 and TRBJ2-7; 10 nucleotides match TRBD2. The CDR3 sequence is 15 residues long. Losses at the gene ends were 3 bases for V and 0 bases for J; bases not matched to a gene: 3. CDR1 and CDR2 from the germline V gene are SGHNT and YYREEE (reference sequence). The CDR3, as DNA: TGTGCCAGCAGCTCTAGCGGGGGCCTCTCCTACGAGCAGTACTTC. This gives the protein CASSSSGGLSYEQYF.

The V and J genes are TRBV4-2 and TRBJ1-3, with D maybe TRBD1 (6 bases). The CDR3 contains 17 residues. In germline, CDR1 is LGHNA, CDR2 YNFKEQ. With 1 base removed from V and 6 bases from J, the gap between germline ends came to 19 bases. The CDR3 DNA is TGTGCCAGCAGCCAAGTAAAAGGGCCCAACAGGGAAAACACCATATATTTT. This codes for CASSQVKGPNRENTIYF.

V is TRBV28 and J is TRBJ2-2; D unresolved. Germline CDR1 MDHEN, CDR2 SYDVKM. V was pared by 7 bases and J by 5 bases, with 8 bases between. This CDR3 comprises 12 residues. DNA of the CDR3: TGTGCCAGCAACAAGCGTACCGGGGAGCTGTTTTTT. Encoded protein: CASNKRTGELFF.

This chain links TRBV6-5 with TRBJ2-5, with 8 nucleotides matching TRBD1. J was trimmed by 4 bases and V by 4 bases; bases with no gene match: 5. This CDR3 region has 14 residues. Per germline, CDR1 MNHEY and CDR2 SVGAGI. CDR3 nucleotide sequence: TGTGCCAGCAGTTTGACAGGGGATGCAGAGACCCAGTACTTC. Protein sequence: CASSLTGDAETQYF.

CDR3 DNA: TGCGCCAGCAGCGCGACAGTAGAGCAGTTCTTC. Protein product: CASSATVEQFF. This sequence joins TRBV5-1 and TRBJ2-1, with D possibly being TRBD1 (5 bases). Germline CDR1 reads SGHRS; CDR2 reads YFSETQ. Between the trimmed V and J ends, which lost 4 bases and 10 bases, there was a span of 9 bases. This CDR3 spans 11 amino acids.

The gene calls are TRBV5-1 and TRBJ1-1; TRBD1 matches 7 bases. Trimming removed 0 bases from V and 7 bases from J; junction bases left unmatched: 15. CDR1 and CDR2 (germline): SGHRS, YFSETQ. The CDR3 runs to 17 residues. The CDR3 reads CASSLAGTAGPRGEAFF. In nucleotides, the CDR3 is TGCGCCAGCAGCTTGGCCGGGACAGCCGGGCCACGGGGTGAAGCTTTCTTT.

V and J are TRBV4-2 and TRBJ2-7, with 7 nucleotides matching TRBD1. There are 16 residues in the CDR3. The J segment lost 2 bases and the V segment lost 0 bases, leaving 7 bases of the junction unmatched. Germline values: CDR1 LGHNA, CDR2 YNFKEQ. CDR3 amino acids: CASSQDLGDSAYEQYF. CDR3 bases: TGTGCCAGCAGCCAAGATCTAGGGGACAGTGCCTACGAGCAGTACTTC.

This clone has just a few counts. The rearrangement joins TRBV4-1 to TRBJ1-2; a possible D gene is TRBD1 (5 bases). This CDR3 has 19 residues. CDR1 is MGHRA and CDR2 is YSYEKL in the germline V gene. The germline V and J ends were trimmed by 1 base and 2 bases, with 23 bases remaining between them. The CDR3 DNA sequence: TGCGCCAGCAGCCAAGTATCCCTCCTCGGGGGGAGCACCAACTATGGCTACACCTTC. It yields the protein CASSQVSLLGGSTNYGYTF.

J is TRBJ2-7 and V is TRBV11-2, with 10 bases that match TRBD2. The J segment lost 5 bases and the V segment lost 5 bases, leaving 18 bases of the junction unmatched. CDR3 length: 18 residues. Germline CDR1 reads SGHAT; CDR2 reads FQNNGV. The CDR3 loop reads CASSPGFRFGLADDEQYF. The CDR3 nucleotides read TGTGCCAGCAGCCCAGGTTTTCGGTTTGGACTAGCGGACGACGAGCAGTACTTC.

The rearrangement uses TRBV9 and TRBJ2-3, with TRBD2 matching over 9 bases. Looked up from germline, CDR1 is SGDLS and CDR2 is YYNGEE. V shed 0 bases and J 4 bases; nucleotides not matched to a gene: 6. The CDR3 totals 16 residues. The CDR3 region is CASSVEPSGDPDTQYF. The CDR3 DNA is TGTGCCAGCAGCGTAGAGCCTAGCGGGGACCCAGATACGCAGTATTTT.

J is TRBJ1-2 and V is TRBV4-3, with a tentative D call TRBD1 (5 bases). The V end was cut by 2 bases, the J end by 0 bases, with 10 bases between. CDR1 and CDR2 from the germline V gene are LGHNA and YSLEER. The CDR3 runs to 15 residues. CDR3 residues: CASSQSPGPNYGYTF. The CDR3 DNA reads TGCGCCAGCAGCCAATCCCCGGGGCCTAACTATGGCTACACCTTC.

V is TRBV7-8 and J is TRBJ2-1; D call uncertain. The CDR3 consists of 14 residues. Germline V gene sequence: CDR1 SGHVS, CDR2 FQNEAQ. The V gene lost 4 bases and the J gene lost 4 bases, with 11 bases spanning the gap. For the CDR3, the DNA is TGTGCCAGCAGCTCAAGGAGTATTTACAATGAGCAGTTCTTC. As protein: CASSSRSIYNEQFF.

V gene TRBV14 combines with J gene TRBJ1-6, with 7 bases matching TRBD1. The trim removed 4 bases at V and 10 bases at J, leaving 22 bases unmatched. This CDR3 has 19 residues. CDR1 is SGHDN, CDR2 FVKESK, per germline. The chain's CDR3 is CASSPREGTAGIAVSPLHF. DNA of the CDR3: TGTGCCAGCAGCCCACGGGAGGGGACAGCCGGGATTGCTGTCTCACCCCTCCACTTT.

This clone has just a few counts. The rearrangement joins TRBV6-6 to TRBJ2-2; perhaps TRBD2 as D (6 bases). Trimming took off 4 bases at V and 2 bases at J, with 11 bases between the two ends. The germline CDR1 and CDR2 sequences are MNHNY and SVGAGI (reference sequence). CDR3 length: 15 amino acids. CDR3 DNA: TGTGCCAGCAGTTCGGGGACTTACAACACCGGGGAGCTGTTTTTT. Protein: CASSSGTYNTGELFF.

The chain couples TRBV15 to TRBJ1-3, with D tentatively TRBD1 (5 bases). Trimming left V 0 bases short and J 0 bases short, with 9 bases between. The CDR3 is 16 residues long. Germline CDR1 reads LNHNV; CDR2 reads YYDKDF (reference sequence). The CDR3 is CATSRDRDPSGNTIYF. CDR3 bases: TGTGCCACCAGCAGAGACCGGGACCCCTCTGGAAACACCATATATTTT.

This chain joins TRBV6-5 and TRBJ1-5; TRBD1 might be the D (5 bases). The V gene lost 5 bases and the J gene lost 4 bases, with 9 bases spanning the gap. The CDR3 sequence is 13 residues long. CDR1 and CDR2 from the germline V gene are MNHEY and SVGAGI. The CDR3 here is CASSRDRNQPQHF. CDR3 in DNA: TGTGCCAGCAGTAGAGACAGAAATCAGCCCCAGCATTTT.

The J gene is TRBJ2-3, the V gene TRBV5-1; D remains ambiguous. The length of the CDR3 is 15 residues. Germline V CDR1 and CDR2: SGHRS, YFSETQ. The V end lost 4 bases, the J end lost 3 bases, and 15 bases lay between the germline ends. DNA of the CDR3: TGCGCCAGCAGCCCAATGGAGAGCCAAACAGATACGCAGTATTTT. Translating it yields CASSPMESQTDTQYF.

The chain employs TRBV29-1 and TRBJ1-1; TRBD1 aligns across 8 bases. The ends lost 7 bases at V and 5 bases at J; junction bases unmatched: 9. The CDR3 totals 13 residues. Per the germline V gene, CDR1 is SQVTM and CDR2 is ANQGSEA. CDR3 nucleotides: TGCAGCGCGGAAGGACAGGGAATAACTGAAGCTTTCTTT. This codes for CSAEGQGITEAFF.

Only one count was recorded for this clone. V gene TRBV15 combines with J gene TRBJ1-6, with D maybe TRBD1 (6 bases). The germline V and J ends were trimmed by 0 bases and 7 bases, with 10 bases remaining between them. CDR1 LNHNV and CDR2 YYDKDF come from the germline V gene (reference sequence). This CDR3 contains 15 residues. CDR3 protein: CATSRDTGQNSPLHF. DNA of the CDR3: TGTGCCACCAGCAGAGATACAGGGCAAAATTCACCCCTCCACTTT.

Of note for this clone: Other DNA variants within this sample encode the same CDR3. The genes are TRBV9 and TRBJ1-6, with a tentative D call TRBD1 (6 bases). This CDR3 is 16 amino acids long. V shed 0 bases and J shed 3 bases, with 10 bases lying between them. Germline lookup yields CDR1 SGDLS and CDR2 YYNGEE. The CDR3 loop is CASSVGGAGYNSPLHF. The CDR3 nucleotides read TGTGCCAGCAGCGTAGGGGGGGCCGGCTATAATTCACCCCTCCACTTT.